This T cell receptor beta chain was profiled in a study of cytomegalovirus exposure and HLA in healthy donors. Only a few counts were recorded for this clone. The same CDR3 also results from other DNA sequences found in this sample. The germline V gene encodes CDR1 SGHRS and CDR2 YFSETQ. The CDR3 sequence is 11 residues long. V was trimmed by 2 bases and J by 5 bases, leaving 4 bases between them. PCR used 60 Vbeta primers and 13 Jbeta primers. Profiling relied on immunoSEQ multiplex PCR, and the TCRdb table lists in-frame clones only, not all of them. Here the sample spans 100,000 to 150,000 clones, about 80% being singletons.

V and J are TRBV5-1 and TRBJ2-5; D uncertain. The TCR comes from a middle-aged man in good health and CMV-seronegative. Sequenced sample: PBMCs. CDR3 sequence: CASSFGETQYF. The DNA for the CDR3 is TGCGCCAGCAGCTTCGGGGAGACCCAGTACTTC.